Each of the 27 T cell receptor beta chains below was sequenced from the same sample in a study of T cell changes during pregnancy in multiple sclerosis. Here immunoSEQ multiplex PCR was the method, and the copy in TCRdb shows in-frame clones only, minus some. Of approximately 100,000 clones detected, 85% to 95% appear once; the ten largest clones hold more than 0.95%. The starting material was peripheral blood, obtained in the second trimester of pregnancy. These receptors were taken from a female donor with multiple sclerosis, enrolled in a pregnancy study.

The J gene is TRBJ2-5, the V gene TRBV5-1; 11 bases match TRBD2. Germline lookup yields CDR1 SGHRS and CDR2 YFSETQ. V lost 2 bases to trimming and J lost 5 bases; unmatched junction nucleotides: 8. The CDR3 has 16 residues. CDR3 sequence reads: CASSFRLAGGGETQYF. Written as DNA, the CDR3 is TGCGCCAGCAGCTTCAGGCTAGCGGGAGGCGGGGAGACCCAGTACTTC.

The chain recombines TRBV9 with TRBJ2-1, with 8 bases identical to TRBD1. CDR1 SGDLS and CDR2 YYNGEE come from the germline V gene. This CDR3 contains 15 residues. V lost 3 bases and J lost 6; bases outside the gene matches: 8. The CDR3 coding sequence is TGTGCCAGCAGCGATCGGGACAGGAAGGCCAATGAGCAGTTCTTC. This translates into CASSDRDRKANEQFF.

This rearrangement joins TRBV6-6 to TRBJ2-3, with 10 bases that match TRBD1. Per germline, CDR1 MNHNY and CDR2 SVGAGI (reference sequence). With V trimmed by 6 bases and J by 4 bases, 10 bases remained unmatched. This CDR3 is 16 amino acids long. This chain's CDR3 is CASRAGTGDPADTQYF. CDR3 nucleotide sequence: TGTGCCAGCAGGGCGGGGACAGGGGATCCCGCAGATACGCAGTATTTT.

The gene calls are TRBV5-1 and TRBJ2-2; TRBD1 matches 7 bases. From germline, CDR1 is SGHRS and CDR2 YFSETQ. The V segment lost 4 bases and the J segment 5 bases; nucleotides outside the gene matches: 2. The CDR3 consists of 13 residues. The CDR3 bases are TGCGCCAGCAGCGCACAGGGGACCGGGGAGCTGTTTTTT. It translates to CASSAQGTGELFF. The whole variable domain, remainder taken from reference TRBV5-1 and TRBJ2-2, is KAGVTQTPRYLIKTRGQQVTLSCSPISGHRSVSWYQQTPGQGLQFLFEYFSETQRNKGNFPGRFSGRQFSNSRSEMNVSTLELGDSALYLCASSAQGTGELFFGEGSRLTVL.

The chain recombines TRBV9 with TRBJ2-7, with TRBD1 matching over 9 bases. The germline V gene encodes CDR1 SGDLS and CDR2 YYNGEE. Losses at the gene ends were 4 bases for V and 3 bases for J; bases not matched to a gene: 5. The CDR3 has 14 residues. Here the CDR3 DNA reads TGTGCCAGCAGCCCCCGGACAGGGGACTACGAGCAGTACTTC. It specifies CASSPRTGDYEQYF.

This chain uses TRBV7-9 with TRBJ2-5, with TRBD2 identical over 8 bases. The ends lost 5 bases at V and 4 bases at J; junction bases unmatched: 6. The germline CDR1 and CDR2 sequences are SEHNR and FQNEAQ (reference sequence). The CDR3 totals 14 residues. The CDR3 loop reads CASSPRRGGETQYF. CDR3 nucleotide sequence: TGTGCCAGCAGCCCTAGACGGGGGGGAGAGACCCAGTACTTC.

This clone showed up just once. V usage is TRBV13 and J usage is TRBJ2-3; TRBD2 aligns across 10 bases. The CDR3 loop spans 15 amino acids. With 6 bases clipped from V and 3 bases from J, the junction kept 6 bases outside the gene matches. Germline-derived CDR1 and CDR2 are PRHDT and FYEKMQ (reference sequence). DNA of the CDR3: TGTGCCAGCAGATATCTAGCGGGAGCGACAGATACGCAGTATTTT. Translation: CASRYLAGATDTQYF.

The CDR3 spells CASSLLSGRAGTDTQYF. In nucleotides, the CDR3 is TGTGCCAGCAGTTTACTTAGCGGGAGGGCCGGCACAGATACGCAGTATTTT. This sequence joins TRBV27 and TRBJ2-3, with TRBD2 matching over 11 bases. CDR3 length: 17 residues. Trimming at V came to 2 bases and at J to 1 base, leaving 5 bases not matched to a gene. CDR1 MNHEY and CDR2 SMNVEV come from the germline V gene (reference sequence).

The chain has TRBV6-1 and TRBJ2-5; a weak D match, TRBD1 (6 bases). Looked up from germline, CDR1 is MNHNS and CDR2 is SASEGT. CDR3 length: 15 residues. V was cut by 3 bases and J by 2 bases, with 13 bases left in between. In DNA, the CDR3 is TGTGCCAGCAGTGAGATTGTAGGACAGCAAGAGACCCAGTACTTC. Its translation: CASSEIVGQQETQYF.

The chain is built from TRBV6-1 and TRBJ1-5, with D tentatively TRBD1 (6 bases). This CDR3 has 14 amino acids. CDR1 is MNHNS and CDR2 is SASEGT in the germline V gene. V lost 7 bases and J 2 bases, leaving 12 bases between the germline ends. Here the CDR3 reads CASNQGFGNQPQHF. In nucleotides, the CDR3 is TGTGCCAGCAATCAGGGGTTCGGCAATCAGCCCCAGCATTTT.

The chain uses TRBV5-6 and TRBJ1-5, with D perhaps TRBD1 (5 bases). CDR3 length: 13 amino acids. V lost 5 bases and J lost 9, with 15 bases in between. CDR1 and CDR2 (germline): SGHDT, YYEEEE. In DNA, the CDR3 is TGTGCCAGCAGTTTAGGACGTCAGGGGCCCCAGCATTTT. The encoded protein is CASSLGRQGPQHF.

The rearrangement joins TRBV19 to TRBJ1-1, with TRBD1 matching 8 bases. The CDR3 covers 13 residues. In germline, CDR1 is LNHDA, CDR2 SQIVND (reference sequence). Losses at the gene ends were 3 bases for V and 6 bases for J; bases not matched to a gene: 3. The CDR3 DNA sequence: TGTGCCAGTAGTATGACAGGGGTGCCTGAAGCTTTCTTT. It is translated as CASSMTGVPEAFF.

CDR3 residues: CASSAGTSIETQYF. In DNA form, the CDR3 reads TGTGCCAGCAGCGCCGGGACTAGCATAGAGACCCAGTACTTC. The gene calls are TRBV9 and TRBJ2-5; TRBD2 aligns across 9 bases. The trim removed 3 bases at V and 4 bases at J, leaving 4 bases unmatched. The CDR3 is 14 amino acids. Germline CDR1 reads SGDLS; CDR2 reads YYNGEE.

This clone was observed a few times. This chain connects TRBV29-1 to TRBJ1-1; tentative D call: TRBD1 (5 bases). The V gene lost 7 bases and the J gene lost 1 base, with 13 bases spanning the gap. The V gene's germline CDR1 is SQVTM and CDR2 ANQGSEA. The CDR3 spans 13 residues. The CDR3 DNA reads as TGCAGCGGGTGGGGCATCGAGAACACTGAAGCTTTCTTT. It codes for CSGWGIENTEAFF.

This sequence joins TRBV6-1 and TRBJ1-5; 11 bases fit TRBD1. Looked up from germline, CDR1 is MNHNS and CDR2 is SASEGT. The junction had 6 bases not matched to a gene; V was cut back by 4 bases and J by 7 bases. CDR3 size: 15 residues. CDR3 DNA sequence: TGTGCCAGCAGTGGGACAGGGGGCATAGGACAGCCCCAGCATTTT. Translated: CASSGTGGIGQPQHF.

The genes are TRBV7-9 and TRBJ2-5; D is uncertain. Deletions cut 5 bases from V and 7 bases from J, with 17 bases between. Germline V gene data show CDR1 as SEHNR and CDR2 as FQNEAQ (reference sequence). CDR3 length equals 14 residues. The chain's CDR3 is CASSATTGHGTQYF. CDR3 coding DNA: TGTGCCAGCAGCGCCACCACTGGGCACGGGACCCAGTACTTC.

V usage is TRBV5-1 and J usage is TRBJ1-2; tentatively, D is TRBD1 (5 bases). CDR1 and CDR2 from the germline V gene are SGHRS and YFSETQ. The CDR3 loop spans 15 amino acids. V was cut by 0 bases and J by 8 bases, with 17 bases left in between. CDR3 sequence reads: CASSLEGLGGEGYTF. Written as DNA, the CDR3 is TGCGCCAGCAGCTTGGAAGGTTTGGGGGGTGAAGGCTACACCTTC.

The chain employs TRBV15 and TRBJ1-6, with D possibly matching TRBD1 (6 bases). CDR1 LNHNV and CDR2 YYDKDF come from the germline V gene (reference sequence). The CDR3 extends over 18 amino acids. The ends were cut back, 0 bases at V and 6 bases at J, with 18 bases in the middle. CDR3: CATSRDSGRGGFNSPLHF. As DNA, the CDR3 is TGTGCCACCAGCAGAGATTCCGGTAGAGGGGGATTTAATTCACCCCTCCACTTT.

The chain employs TRBV28 and TRBJ1-1; D might be TRBD1 (6 bases). The V and J ends lost 3 bases and 5 bases respectively, with 10 bases between them. Germline V gives CDR1 MDHEN, CDR2 SYDVKM. The CDR3 covers 13 residues. The CDR3, as DNA: TGTGCCAGCAGTTTGGGGGCGAGAACTGAAGCTTTCTTT. It is translated as CASSLGARTEAFF.

This chain uses TRBV2 with TRBJ1-4; 10 nucleotides align to TRBD1. Germline lookup yields CDR1 SNHLY and CDR2 FYNNEI. Germline trimming cut 6 bases from V and 3 bases from J; bases unmatched to any gene: 4. This CDR3 contains 15 residues. The CDR3 region has the DNA TGTGCCAGCAGGGACAGGGGGAACGCTAATGAAAAACTGTTTTTT. Amino acid sequence: CASRDRGNANEKLFF.

J is TRBJ1-2 and V is TRBV7-8, with 9 bases lining up with TRBD1. V trimming: 5 bases; J trimming: 3 bases; junction bases outside the gene matches: 10. CDR3 length equals 16 residues. Germline V gene data show CDR1 as SGHVS and CDR2 as FQNEAQ. The CDR3 spells CASSDAGTGFDYGYTF. Written as DNA, the CDR3 is TGTGCCAGCAGCGACGCCGGGACAGGGTTTGACTATGGCTACACCTTC.

The chain recombines TRBV12-5 with TRBJ1-2; weak D call: TRBD1 (6 bases). Trimming cost V 7 bases and J 4 bases, with 13 bases left between them. Germline CDR1 is LGHNT and CDR2 is FRNRAP. The CDR3 has 13 residues. The CDR3 spells CASAGDRPYGYTF. The CDR3 DNA follows: TGTGCTAGTGCCGGAGACAGGCCCTATGGCTACACCTTC.

The CDR3 DNA reads as TGTGCCAGCTCCCCTCTCCGGGACAGCTCCTACGAGCAGTACTTC. Protein: CASSPLRDSSYEQYF. The chain links TRBV18 to TRBJ2-7, with 7 positions matching TRBD1. The junction had 8 bases not matched to a gene; V was cut back by 6 bases and J by 0 bases. The CDR3 runs to 15 residues. Germline V gene data show CDR1 as KGHSH and CDR2 as LQKENI.

The chain combines TRBV19 with TRBJ1-2; D may be TRBD1 (5 bases). Trimming took off 1 base at V and 4 bases at J, with 22 bases between the two ends. Germline CDR1 and CDR2: LNHDA and SQIVND (reference sequence). The CDR3 is 18 amino acids. The CDR3, as DNA: TGTGCCAGTAGTATAGCTCCCTTCGGGGGTAAAAGGAGCTATGGCTACACCTTC. Its translation is CASSIAPFGGKRSYGYTF. The whole variable domain, filled in from reference TRBV19 and TRBJ1-2, reads DGGITQSPKYLFRKEGQNVTLSCEQNLNHDAMYWYRQDPGQGLRLIYYSQIVNDFQKGDIAEGYSVSREKKESFPLTVTSAQKNPTAFYLCASSIAPFGGKRSYGYTFGSGTRLTVV.

The genes are TRBV6-1 and TRBJ2-7, with D possibly matching TRBD1 (6 bases). CDR3 length equals 14 residues. Per the germline V gene, CDR1 is MNHNS and CDR2 is SASEGT. Trimming removed 10 bases from V and 1 base from J, with 17 bases in between. As DNA, the CDR3 is TGTGCCATTTCGGCCCGGACAGCTTCCTACGAGCAGTACTTC. Its translation is CAISARTASYEQYF.

The chain combines TRBV19 with TRBJ1-2; D is ambiguous. CDR3 length: 14 residues. V lost 7 bases to trimming and J lost 4 bases, with 16 bases between them. The germline V gene has CDR1 LNHDA and CDR2 SQIVND (reference sequence). In DNA form, the CDR3 reads TGTGCCAGTACCCTGGACGGGGAAAGCTATGGCTACACCTTC. The encoded protein is CASTLDGESYGYTF. The full variable domain, its missing parts supplied by reference TRBV19 and TRBJ1-2, is DGGITQSPKYLFRKEGQNVTLSCEQNLNHDAMYWYRQDPGQGLRLIYYSQIVNDFQKGDIAEGYSVSREKKESFPLTVTSAQKNPTAFYLCASTLDGESYGYTFGSGTRLTVV.

This chain uses TRBV19 with TRBJ1-3; 7 bases line up with TRBD1. Germline V gene lookup returns CDR1 LNHDA and CDR2 SQIVND (reference sequence). The V gene end was trimmed by 3 bases and the J gene end by 0 bases; junction bases not matched to a gene: 5. The CDR3 loop spans 16 amino acids. CDR3 protein: CASSMGGQFSGNTIYF. The CDR3 DNA follows: TGTGCCAGTAGTATGGGGGGACAGTTCTCTGGAAACACCATATATTTT.